Listed here are 8 T cell receptor beta chains from one sample, sequenced in a study of OX40 agonist ivuxolimab in advanced cancers. Only in-frame clones appear in the TCRdb table, and some are missing; sequencing was by immunoSEQ multiplex PCR. The sample lists approximately 130,000 clones, 90% occurring once. The sample was CD4+ or CD8+ T cells sorted from blood, taken in a trial of the OX40 agonist ivuxolimab. The receptor source for this set is an adult with an advanced solid tumor such as melanoma, head and neck, liver or kidney cancer.

For this clone: Other DNA sequences from this sample encode an identical CDR3 as well. This chain uses TRBV7-2 with TRBJ1-1, with TRBD1 as a possible D gene (5 bases). The CDR3 loop spans 13 amino acids. Germline V gene lookup returns CDR1 SGHTA and CDR2 FQGNSA. V was clipped by 5 bases and J by 3 bases, with 10 bases between them. CDR3 loop: CASSPQGDTEAFF. The CDR3 nucleotides are TGTGCCAGCAGCCCTCAGGGAGACACTGAAGCTTTCTTT.

The chain uses TRBV5-6 and TRBJ2-3; 8 nucleotides match TRBD1. From germline, CDR1 is SGHDT and CDR2 YYEEEE. V gave up 1 base and J gave up 0 bases; unmatched junction bases: 7. The CDR3 spans 17 residues. For the CDR3, the DNA is TGTGCCAGCAGCTTGATAGCAGGACAGGGTAGCACAGATACGCAGTATTTT. Translation gives CASSLIAGQGSTDTQYF.

The chain uses TRBV5-8 and TRBJ1-1, with D uncertain. CDR1 is SGHTS, CDR2 YDEGEE, per germline. V gave up 4 bases and J gave up 8 bases, with 15 bases separating them. The CDR3 is made up of 13 amino acids. In nucleotides, the CDR3 is TGTGCCAGCAGCCCGTCGGGAGGAATCGAAGCTTTCTTT. This codes for CASSPSGGIEAFF.

J is TRBJ1-2 and V is TRBV28; TRBD1 agrees at 9 bases. J lost 2 bases, V lost 2 bases, and 9 bases had no gene match. Germline V lookup: CDR1 MDHEN, CDR2 SYDVKM. The CDR3 runs 17 residues. CDR3 loop: CASSLPIRGQGNYGYTF. The CDR3 region has the DNA TGTGCCAGCAGTTTACCTATAAGAGGACAGGGGAACTATGGCTACACCTTC.

With regard to this clone: Its ends do not fully match the called genes, so a read error is possible. The J gene is TRBJ2-3, the V gene TRBV11-1; tentatively, D is TRBD2 (7 bases). CDR3 size: 14 residues. The germline V gene encodes CDR1 SGHAT and CDR2 FQDESV (reference sequence). CDR3 DNA: TGTGCCATCAGCCGGGGGGCTGAGGCAGATACGCAGTATTTT. Amino acid sequence: CAISRGAEADTQYF.

The V and J genes are TRBV6-1 and TRBJ1-1; a possible D gene is TRBD1 (6 bases). The CDR3 extends over 15 amino acids. Trimming pared 4 bases from V and 1 base from J, leaving 13 bases between. Germline CDR1 MNHNS, CDR2 SASEGT. The CDR3 DNA reads TGTGCCAGCAGTGGTGGGGACACCCAGAACACTGAAGCTTTCTTT. This gives the protein CASSGGDTQNTEAFF.

The chain joins TRBV6-4 to TRBJ2-5; D assignment may be TRBD1 or TRBD2 (6 bases each). This CDR3 spans 13 amino acids. The germline CDR1 and CDR2 sequences are MRHNA and SNTAGT. Trimming pared 5 bases from V and 4 bases from J, leaving 11 bases between. The DNA for the CDR3 is TGTGCCAGCAGTCAACAGGGAGGAGAGACCCAGTACTTC. It yields the protein CASSQQGGETQYF.

The CDR3: CASSGDRNTEAFF. CDR3 nucleotide sequence: TGTGCCAGCAGCGGGGATCGGAACACTGAAGCTTTCTTT. This rearrangement joins TRBV7-3 to TRBJ1-1; the D is unclear. CDR3 length equals 13 residues. V lost 5 bases to trimming and J lost 1 base, with 8 bases between them. The V gene's germline CDR1 is SGHTA and CDR2 FQGTGA.